A single sample is the source of the 13 T cell receptor beta chains below, sequenced in a study of T cell responses to AZD1222 COVID-19 vaccine. The assay was immunoSEQ multiplex PCR, and TCRdb's table has in-frame clones only and misses some. The sample carries 90,000 to 120,000 clones, roughly 92% recorded once. The sample was peripheral blood, taken on day 0 of AZD1222 vaccination. Receptors originate from an adult in good health.

As DNA, the CDR3 is TGTGCCAGCTCACCACCCGGCACGGGAAACACCATATATTTT. This codes for CASSPPGTGNTIYF. The J gene is TRBJ1-3, the V gene TRBV18; D uncertain. Between the trimmed V and J ends, which lost 0 bases and 4 bases, there was a span of 7 bases. The length of the CDR3 is 14 residues. Germline V gene lookup returns CDR1 KGHSH and CDR2 LQKENI. Complete variable domain (other parts from reference TRBV18 and TRBJ1-3): NAGVMQNPRHLVRRRGQEARLRCSPMKGHSHVYWYRQLPEEGLKFMVYLQKENIIDESGMPKERFSAEFPKEGPSILRIQQVVRGDSAAYFCASSPPGTGNTIYFGEGSWLTVV.

The CDR3 DNA follows: TGTGCCAGCAGCTTTGGGACTAGCTTCTACGAGCAGTACTTC. The encoded protein is CASSFGTSFYEQYF. V and J are TRBV7-2 and TRBJ2-7; 9 bases are shared with TRBD2. The CDR3 is made up of 14 amino acids. The ends lost 3 bases at V and 3 bases at J; junction bases unmatched: 3. Germline V gene lookup returns CDR1 SGHTA and CDR2 FQGNSA.

The chain links TRBV12-5 to TRBJ1-2; D not certain. In germline, CDR1 is LGHNT, CDR2 FRNRAP. Trimming removed 6 bases from V and 12 bases from J, with 14 bases in between. CDR3 length equals 11 residues. The CDR3 DNA reads TGTGCTAGTGGGCCGGGATGGACTAACACCTTC. Translation gives CASGPGWTNTF.

The V gene is TRBV12-3 or TRBV12-4, the J gene TRBJ2-3; no firm D call. Trimming left V 5 bases short and J 5 bases short, with 11 bases between. There are 13 residues in the CDR3. CDR3 amino acids: CASSTRGRDTQYF. In DNA form, the CDR3 reads TGTGCCAGCAGTACCCGAGGTCGAGATACGCAGTATTTT.

The rearrangement joins TRBV7-9 to TRBJ2-7, with 7 bases lining up with TRBD2. CDR1 is SEHNR and CDR2 is FQNEAQ in the germline V gene (reference sequence). This CDR3 is built from 14 residues. V gave up 0 bases and J gave up 5 bases; unmatched junction bases: 4. The CDR3 loop reads CASSLATSRNEQYF. The CDR3 DNA reads as TGTGCCAGCAGCTTAGCGACTAGCAGGAACGAGCAGTACTTC.

The chain employs TRBV19 and TRBJ1-6; 7 bases agree with TRBD1. The CDR3 is 15 amino acids. Losses at the gene ends were 5 bases for V and 9 bases for J; bases not matched to a gene: 10. CDR1 and CDR2 from the germline V gene are LNHDA and SQIVND (reference sequence). This chain's CDR3 is CASSAPGQRFSPLHF. CDR3 sequence (DNA): TGTGCCAGTAGTGCGCCGGGACAGCGTTTTTCACCCCTCCACTTT.

The J gene is TRBJ1-5, the V gene TRBV18, with D maybe TRBD1 (5 bases). Germline CDR1 is KGHSH and CDR2 is LQKENI. This CDR3 comprises 14 residues. The ends were cut back, 6 bases at V and 3 bases at J, with 12 bases in the middle. The CDR3, as DNA: TGTGCCAGCTCCCACGGCGGGACCAATCAGCCCCAGCATTTT. Translated: CASSHGGTNQPQHF.

V and J are TRBV7-9 and TRBJ1-1; 9 nucleotides line up with TRBD1. CDR1 SEHNR and CDR2 FQNEAQ come from the germline V gene (reference sequence). Trimming took 3 bases from V and 6 from J; bases not matched to a gene: 8. The CDR3 contains 15 residues. In DNA form, the CDR3 reads TGTGCCAGCAGCTTTGGAGACAGGGGGTACGCTGAAGCTTTCTTT. Its translation: CASSFGDRGYAEAFF.

The chain recombines TRBV6-1 with TRBJ2-7, with D hard to call. The CDR3 spans 11 residues. The germline V and J ends were trimmed by 2 bases and 6 bases, with 5 bases remaining between them. The germline CDR1 and CDR2 sequences are MNHNS and SASEGT. As DNA, the CDR3 is TGTGCCAGCAGTGAAATGGGCGAGCAGTACTTC. It specifies CASSEMGEQYF.

The CDR3 reads CASSPHTDSYEQYF. CDR3 sequence (DNA): TGTGCCAGCAGTCCCCACACGGACTCCTACGAGCAGTACTTC. The J gene is TRBJ2-7, the V gene TRBV27, with no clear D. Germline loops: CDR1 MNHEY, CDR2 SMNVEV (reference sequence). CDR3 length: 14 amino acids. Trimming removed 5 bases at V and 0 bases at J, with 11 bases between.

The chain combines TRBV5-1 with TRBJ2-6, with TRBD1 matching over 7 bases. This CDR3 has 18 amino acids. Germline assignment: CDR1 SGHRS and CDR2 YFSETQ. With V trimmed by 0 bases and J by 1 base, 7 bases remained unmatched. The CDR3 DNA is TGCGCCAGCAGCTTGGGGCGACAGGGTTGGTCTGGGGCCAACGTCCTGACTTTC. As protein: CASSLGRQGWSGANVLTF.

V gene TRBV2 combines with J gene TRBJ1-4; 9 positions agree with TRBD1. Germline loops: CDR1 SNHLY, CDR2 FYNNEI. The CDR3 has 13 residues. Germline trimming cut 4 bases from V and 10 bases from J; bases unmatched to any gene: 4. CDR3: CASSGDRVGKLFF. The CDR3 DNA is TGTGCCAGCAGTGGGGACAGGGTTGGAAAACTGTTTTTT.

J is TRBJ2-5 and V is TRBV6-1; D unclear. CDR3 length: 15 amino acids. Germline V gene data show CDR1 as MNHNS and CDR2 as SASEGT. V gave up 2 bases and J gave up 1 base, with 11 bases separating them. The chain's CDR3 is CASSENTISQETQYF. CDR3 nucleotides: TGTGCCAGCAGTGAAAACACAATTTCCCAAGAGACCCAGTACTTC.